One and the same sample provided the 6 T cell receptor beta chains below, sequenced in a study of blood T cells in healthy people across ages. A second PCR of 7 to 11 cycles used a sample-barcoded 5' primer and a J-beta primer mix. One entry per CDR3 protein results from TCRdb running MiXCR on the 5' RACE reads. The table lists 920,000 or so distinct CDR3 sequences, roughly 45% of them singletons. Sequenced material: blood. These receptors were collected from a woman aged 55-70 years in good health.

The chain links TRBV18 to TRBJ2-5, with D perhaps TRBD2 (6 bases). The CDR3 spans 13 residues. Trimming took 6 bases from V and 5 from J, leaving 13 bases between them. The germline gives CDR1 KGHSH, CDR2 LQKENI. In DNA, the CDR3 is TGTGCCAGCTCCGGGACTGGTTCGGAGACCCAGTACTTC. Translating gives CASSGTGSETQYF. Based on the CDR3 plus reference TRBV18 and TRBJ2-5, the full variable domain is NAGVMQNPRHLVRRRGQEARLRCSPMKGHSHVYWYRQLPEEGLKFMVYLQKENIIDESGMPKERFSAEFPKEGPSILRIQQVVRGDSAAYFCASSGTGSETQYFGPGTRLLVL.

Regarding this clonotype: Sequence at one end of the junction differs from germline and may be a read error. The chain is built from TRBV20-1 and TRBJ2-7; D assignment may be TRBD1 or TRBD2 (5 bases each). This CDR3 region has 12 residues. From germline, CDR1 is DFQATT and CDR2 SNEGSKA (reference sequence). The CDR3 loop is CGARGVRDEQYF. In DNA, the CDR3 is TGCGGTGCTAGAGGGGTGAGGGACGAGCAGTACTTC.

The gene calls are TRBV12-3 or TRBV12-4 and TRBJ2-7, with D maybe TRBD1 (6 bases). CDR3 size: 12 residues. The V end lost 6 bases, the J end lost 6 bases, and 12 bases lay between the germline ends. The CDR3 protein is CASSPDRSEQYF. The CDR3 nucleotides are TGTGCCAGCAGCCCCGACAGGTCCGAGCAGTACTTC.

This clonotype was detected only a few times. The gene calls are TRBV15 and TRBJ2-7, with D hard to call. This CDR3 has 13 residues. Trimming removed 2 bases from V and 3 bases from J, with 8 bases in between. CDR1 and CDR2 (germline): LNHNV, YYDKDF (reference sequence). In DNA, the CDR3 is TGTGCCACCAGCAGACAAATAGGCTACGAGCAGTACTTC. It codes for CATSRQIGYEQYF.

The chain employs TRBV20-1 and TRBJ1-2; the D gene is possibly TRBD1 (5 bases). CDR3 length: 14 amino acids. Looked up from germline, CDR1 is DFQATT and CDR2 is SNEGSKA (reference sequence). The V end was cut by 4 bases, the J end by 4 bases, with 16 bases between. The CDR3 nucleotides are TGCAGTGCTACCCAGGGAGCTGATTCCTATGGCTACACCTTC. Translated, it gives CSATQGADSYGYTF.

This clonotype was picked up a small number of times. The CDR3 here is CASSARPSTDTQYF. The CDR3 DNA sequence: TGTGCCAGCAGCGCCAGGCCTAGCACAGATACGCAGTATTTT. The V gene is TRBV7-9, the J gene TRBJ2-3; no definite D call. This CDR3 has 14 amino acids. V lost 5 bases and J lost 0, with 9 bases in between. Per the germline V gene, CDR1 is SEHNR and CDR2 is FQNEAQ (reference sequence).